This TCR beta chain was captured in a study of shared clonotypes between healthy human individuals (dated by TCRdb to between 2020 and 2021). In terms of the full investigation: The cohort included a few men and a couple of women between 18 and 49 years of age. For each donor, three plates each were used for CD4 naive and CD4 memory, two plates were used for CD8 naive, and one plate was used for CD8 memory. Blood TCR repertoires of a handful of healthy adults were deeply sequenced to estimate repertoire size and the extent of clonotype sharing between individuals. To increase sequencing depth and limit assay-specific biases, different laboratories used diverse techniques to prepare libraries and sequence TCR repertoires. Between about 0.8 and 9 billion PBMCs per donor were obtained by leukapheresis. The paper's findings and limits, for the study overall: Larger estimated clonotype richness was generally found for naive subsets than for memory subsets. When a few donors were compared, the shared fraction of clonotypes was about 5% for naive CD4, roughly 3.4% for naive CD8, more than 2% for memory CD4, and about 0.36% for memory CD8. The small number of donors limited the genetic and exposure-history diversity represented. Pairwise subsampling indicated that sequencing depth was expected to affect the degree of clonotype sharing among donors. Compared with non-shared clonotypes, clonotypes shared by all four sorted-subset donors had higher generation probabilities. Sampling was restricted to blood, and TCR repertoires in tissues likely differ from the TCR repertoires found in blood. Even with the large sequencing depth, rarefaction of the sorted-subset datasets indicated that sequencing was incomplete.

CDR3 length: 17 amino acids, cysteine to phenylalanine. Only the CDR3 portion is preserved as DNA: 51 bases, with reading frame beginning at the first base. V is cut back by 5 bases and J by 0 bases, with 7 bases in the junction unmatched. CDR1 and CDR2 are read off the germline V gene as SGHAT and FQNNGV. The donors were healthy, HIV-negative adults with no recently reported acute infections or vaccinations. Every donor was a Caucasian adult residing in Nashville, Tennessee, USA. CD4+ T cells were enriched through magnetic negative selection, after which naive cells were positively selected on CD45RA and the remaining negative fraction served as the memory subset. After blood collection by leukapheresis, PBMCs were isolated using Ficoll-Histopaque density gradient centrifugation and then cryopreserved in the vapor phase of liquid nitrogen. Analytical flow cytometry was used to check the purity and quantity of each magnetically sorted T cell population. From each sorted fraction, genomic DNA was isolated and quantified by UV absorbance on a Nanodrop 2000c.

Worth noting for this clone: Its antigen specificity is not known. Base qualities are not recorded, but no much larger clone differs from it by a single base.

Using the deep immunoSEQ assay, multiplex PCR amplified TCR CDR3 regions from genomic DNA. Extracted genomic DNA from each cell subset was distributed evenly across all wells of several immunoSEQ 96-well plates, and each plate was treated as a replicate. For sorted subsets, 150 to 250 ng of genomic DNA, equivalent to 25,000 to 30,000 T cell genomes, went into each replicate PCR. Purified libraries were measured with a Qubit 3.0 fluorometer, size-checked on a Bioanalyzer 2100, and measured again with the KAPA Library Quantification kit. Every immunoSEQ 96-well plate was sequenced on a dedicated single-read 150-cycle Illumina NextSeq 550 flow cell. The study's own analysis went as follows. Because the immunoSEQ output included only junctional sequences and no quality scores, the filtering could not be the same as the filtering used for full-length reads. Sequences were annotated with PyIR, a Python wrapper for IgBLAST v1.9, using IMGT germline references to assign V/J genes and CDR3. Any read was removed if the V/J assignment was weak (E-value above 1e-6), the CDR3 was missing, or the read contained stop codons, out-of-frame junctions, or ambiguous translated residues. V3J clonotypes were defined by identical inferred V gene, J gene, and CDR3 amino acid sequence. Percentage overlap between repertoires was calculated by dividing the number of shared unique clonotypes by the size of the smaller repertoire. Three approaches were used to assess repertoire richness: RTK rarefaction, the Chao1 estimator, and Recon v2.1 estimates of unobserved clonotypes. OLGA was used to compute generation probabilities for all TCRbeta clonotypes that the gDNA method yielded from a handful of donors. Imported from immuneACCESS, the table was reduced by TCRdb to in-frame sequences with V and J called. These copies leave out some clones; in studies compared against another copy, an unresolved V gene accounts for under half, and the cause of the remainder is not known. For V, J and clone size, that table is used; D and trimming come from the DNA. The sample contains about 1.5 million clones, 95% to 99% of them found a single time. The ten largest clones add up to around 0.47% of the sample.

The source of this sequence is a young man in good health. Sequencing was carried out using naive CD4+ T cells sorted from blood. The sample's cell subset or site label is to be understood as: CD45RA+ positively selected. The chain is encoded by TRBV11-2 joined to TRBJ2-6, and TRBD2 aligns with 7 junction nucleotides. The CDR3 sequence is CASSPLGGISGANVLTF. The sequenced DNA is TGTGCCAGCAGCCCCCTGGGAGGGATCTCTGGGGCCAACGTCCTGACTTTC.